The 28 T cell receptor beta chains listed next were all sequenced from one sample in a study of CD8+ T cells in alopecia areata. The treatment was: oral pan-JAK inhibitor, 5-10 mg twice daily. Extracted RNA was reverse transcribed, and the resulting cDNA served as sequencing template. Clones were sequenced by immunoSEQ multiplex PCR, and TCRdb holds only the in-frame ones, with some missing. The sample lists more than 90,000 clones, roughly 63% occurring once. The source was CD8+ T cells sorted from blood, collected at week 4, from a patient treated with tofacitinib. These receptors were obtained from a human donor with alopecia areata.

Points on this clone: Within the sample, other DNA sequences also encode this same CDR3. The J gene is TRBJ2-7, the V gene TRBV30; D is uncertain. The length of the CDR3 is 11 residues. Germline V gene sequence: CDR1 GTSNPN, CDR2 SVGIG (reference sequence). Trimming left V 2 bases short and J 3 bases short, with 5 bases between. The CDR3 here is CAWSRGYEQYF. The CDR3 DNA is TGTGCCTGGAGTCGAGGCTACGAGCAGTACTTC.

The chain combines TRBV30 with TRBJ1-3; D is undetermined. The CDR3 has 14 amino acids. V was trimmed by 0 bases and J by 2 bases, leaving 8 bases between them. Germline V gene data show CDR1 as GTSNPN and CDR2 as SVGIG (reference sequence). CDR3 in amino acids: CAWSVLGPGNTIYF. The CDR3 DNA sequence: TGTGCCTGGAGTGTACTAGGCCCTGGAAACACCATATATTTT.

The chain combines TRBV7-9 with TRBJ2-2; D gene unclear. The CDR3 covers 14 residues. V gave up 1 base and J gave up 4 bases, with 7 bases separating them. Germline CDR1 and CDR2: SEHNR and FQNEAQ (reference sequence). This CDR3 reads CASSLGGRTGELFF. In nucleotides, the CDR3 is TGTGCCAGCAGCTTAGGTGGTCGCACCGGGGAGCTGTTTTTT. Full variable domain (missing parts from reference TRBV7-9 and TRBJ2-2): DTGVSQNPRHKITKRGQNVTFRCDPISEHNRLYWYRQTLGQGPEFLTYFQNEAQLEKSRLLSDRFSAERPKGSFSTLEIQRTEQGDSAMYLCASSLGGRTGELFFGEGSRLTVL.

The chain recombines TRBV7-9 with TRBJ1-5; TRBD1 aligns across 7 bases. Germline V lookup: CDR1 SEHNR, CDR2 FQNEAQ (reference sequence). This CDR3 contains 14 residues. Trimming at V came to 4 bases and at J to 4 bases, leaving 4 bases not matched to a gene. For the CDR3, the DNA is TGTGCCAGCAGCTCTACAGGGGCAAATCAGCCCCAGCATTTT. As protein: CASSSTGANQPQHF.

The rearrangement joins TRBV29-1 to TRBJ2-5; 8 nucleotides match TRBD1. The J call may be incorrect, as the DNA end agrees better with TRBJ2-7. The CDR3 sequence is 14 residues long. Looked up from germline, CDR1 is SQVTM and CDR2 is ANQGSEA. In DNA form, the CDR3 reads TGCAGCGTTGAAGGTCAGGGGGCACCACACGAGCAGTACTTC. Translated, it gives CSVEGQGAPHEQYF.

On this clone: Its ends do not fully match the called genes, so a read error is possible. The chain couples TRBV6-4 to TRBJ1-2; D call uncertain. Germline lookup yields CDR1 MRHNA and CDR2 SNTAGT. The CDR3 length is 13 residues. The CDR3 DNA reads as TGTGCCGGCAGTGACGACGGGTACTATGGCTACACCTTC. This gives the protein CAGSDDGYYGYTF.

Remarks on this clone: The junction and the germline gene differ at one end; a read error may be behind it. The CDR3 spells CSVETGGTNHF. The CDR3 DNA follows: TGCAGCGTCGAGACAGGGGGCACTAACCATTTC. This chain joins TRBV29-1 and TRBJ2-7; TRBD1 aligns across 10 bases. From germline, CDR1 is SQVTM and CDR2 ANQGSEA. This CDR3 region has 11 residues.

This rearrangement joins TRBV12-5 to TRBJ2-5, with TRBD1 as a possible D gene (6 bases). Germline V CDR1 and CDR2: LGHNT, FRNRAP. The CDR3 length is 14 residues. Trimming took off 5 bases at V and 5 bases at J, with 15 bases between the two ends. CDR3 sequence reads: CASGLTGTGETQYF. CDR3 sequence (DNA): TGTGCTAGTGGTCTGACAGGTACTGGGGAGACCCAGTACTTC.

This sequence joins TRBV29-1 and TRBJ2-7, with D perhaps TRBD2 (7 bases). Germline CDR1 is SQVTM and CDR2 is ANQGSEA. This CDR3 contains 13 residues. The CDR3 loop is CGYRDWGGYEQYF. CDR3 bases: TGCGGATACAGGGATTGGGGGGGGTACGAGCAGTACTTC.

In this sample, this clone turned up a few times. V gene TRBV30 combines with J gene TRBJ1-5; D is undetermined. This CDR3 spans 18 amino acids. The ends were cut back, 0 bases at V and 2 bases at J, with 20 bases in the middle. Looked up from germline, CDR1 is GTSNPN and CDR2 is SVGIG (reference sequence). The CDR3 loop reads CAWSVMGRDSLGNQPQHF. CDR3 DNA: TGTGCCTGGAGTGTAATGGGAAGGGATTCGTTGGGCAATCAGCCCCAGCATTTT.

CDR3 residues: CAWSQSYNEQFF. CDR3 sequence (DNA): TGTGCCTGGAGTCAGTCCTACAATGAGCAGTTCTTC. This chain uses TRBV30 with TRBJ2-1, with D unresolved. Between the trimmed V and J ends, which lost 2 bases and 1 base, there was a span of 3 bases. Germline-derived CDR1 and CDR2 are GTSNPN and SVGIG (reference sequence). The CDR3 is made up of 12 amino acids.

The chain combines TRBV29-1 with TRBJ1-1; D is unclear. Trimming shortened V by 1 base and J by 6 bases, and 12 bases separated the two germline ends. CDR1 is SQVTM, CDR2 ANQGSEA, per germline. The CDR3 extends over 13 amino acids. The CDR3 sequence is CSVEGALTAEAFF. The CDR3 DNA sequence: TGCAGCGTTGAAGGGGCCTTGACGGCTGAAGCTTTCTTT. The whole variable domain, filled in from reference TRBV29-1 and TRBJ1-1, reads SAVISQKPSRDICQRGTSLTIQCQVDSQVTMMFWYRQQPGQSLTLIATANQGSEATYESGFVIDKFPISRPNLTFSTLTVSNMSPEDSSIYLCSVEGALTAEAFFGQGTRLTVV.

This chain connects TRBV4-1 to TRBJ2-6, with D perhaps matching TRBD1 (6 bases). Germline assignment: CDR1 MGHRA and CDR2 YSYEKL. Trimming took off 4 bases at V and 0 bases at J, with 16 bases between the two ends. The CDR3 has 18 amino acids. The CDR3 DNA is TGCGCCAGCAGCCTAAGGACAGCCGTCCCCTCTGGGGCCAACGTCCTGACTTTC. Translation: CASSLRTAVPSGANVLTF.

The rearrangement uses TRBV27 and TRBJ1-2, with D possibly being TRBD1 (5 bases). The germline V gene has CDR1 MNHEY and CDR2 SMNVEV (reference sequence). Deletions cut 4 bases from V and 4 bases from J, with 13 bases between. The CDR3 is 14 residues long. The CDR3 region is CASSSTVALYGYTF. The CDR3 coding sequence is TGTGCCAGCAGTTCGACAGTGGCCCTCTATGGCTACACCTTC.

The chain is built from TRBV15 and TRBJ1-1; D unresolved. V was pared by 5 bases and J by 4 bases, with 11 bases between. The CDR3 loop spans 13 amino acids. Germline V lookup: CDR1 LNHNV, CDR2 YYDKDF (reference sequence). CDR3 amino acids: CATSPGVPTEAFF. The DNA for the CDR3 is TGTGCCACCAGCCCCGGGGTACCCACTGAAGCTTTCTTT.

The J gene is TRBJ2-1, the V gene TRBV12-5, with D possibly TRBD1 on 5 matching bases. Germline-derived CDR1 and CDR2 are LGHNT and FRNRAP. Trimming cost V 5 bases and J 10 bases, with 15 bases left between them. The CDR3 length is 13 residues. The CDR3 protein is CASGPRALGEQFF. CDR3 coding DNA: TGTGCTAGTGGTCCCAGGGCCCTGGGGGAGCAGTTCTTC.

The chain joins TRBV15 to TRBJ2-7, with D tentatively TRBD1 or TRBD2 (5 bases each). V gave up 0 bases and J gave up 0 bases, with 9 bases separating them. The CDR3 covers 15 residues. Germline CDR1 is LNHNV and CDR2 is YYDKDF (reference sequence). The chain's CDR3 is CATSRDVGDSYEQYF. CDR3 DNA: TGTGCCACCAGCAGAGATGTGGGGGACTCCTACGAGCAGTACTTC.

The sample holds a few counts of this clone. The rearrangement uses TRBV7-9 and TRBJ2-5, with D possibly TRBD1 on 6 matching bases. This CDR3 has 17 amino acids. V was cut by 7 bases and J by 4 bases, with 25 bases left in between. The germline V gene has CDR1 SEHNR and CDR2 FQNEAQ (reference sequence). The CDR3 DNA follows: TGTGCCAGCACCTCCCTCTTGGGGAAGACAGGAGGAGAGACCCAGTACTTC. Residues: CASTSLLGKTGGETQYF.

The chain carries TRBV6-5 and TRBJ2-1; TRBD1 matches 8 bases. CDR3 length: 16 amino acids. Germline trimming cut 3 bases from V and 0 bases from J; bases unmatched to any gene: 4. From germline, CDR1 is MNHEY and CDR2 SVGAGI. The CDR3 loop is CASSYSGGSSYNEQFF. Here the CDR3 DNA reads TGTGCCAGCAGTTATTCAGGGGGCAGCTCCTACAATGAGCAGTTCTTC.

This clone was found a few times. CDR3 DNA sequence: TGTGCCAGCAGCTATGGACAGGGGGAGCAGTACTTC. It specifies CASSYGQGEQYF. The chain joins TRBV7-9 to TRBJ2-7, with 9 bases aligning to TRBD1. Germline CDR1 is SEHNR and CDR2 is FQNEAQ (reference sequence). The CDR3 consists of 12 residues. V lost 4 bases and J lost 7; bases outside the gene matches: 2.

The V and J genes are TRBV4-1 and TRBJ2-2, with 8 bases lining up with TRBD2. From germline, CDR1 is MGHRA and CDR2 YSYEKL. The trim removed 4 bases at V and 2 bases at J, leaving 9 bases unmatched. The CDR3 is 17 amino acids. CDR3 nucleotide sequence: TGCGCCAGCAGCCTTGTGGCGGGGGGAGGTAACACCGGGGAGCTGTTTTTT. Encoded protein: CASSLVAGGGNTGELFF.

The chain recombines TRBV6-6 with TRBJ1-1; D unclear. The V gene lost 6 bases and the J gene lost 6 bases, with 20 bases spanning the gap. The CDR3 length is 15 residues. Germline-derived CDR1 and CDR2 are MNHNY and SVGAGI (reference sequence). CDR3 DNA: TGTGCCAGCAGCCACCCAGTATTGGCAGCACCTGAAGCTTTCTTT. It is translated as CASSHPVLAAPEAFF.

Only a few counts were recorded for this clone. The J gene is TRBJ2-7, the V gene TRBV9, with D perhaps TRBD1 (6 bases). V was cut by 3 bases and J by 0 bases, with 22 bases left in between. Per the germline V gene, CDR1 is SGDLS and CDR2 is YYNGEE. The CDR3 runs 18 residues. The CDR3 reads CASSASGHPPGYSYEQYF. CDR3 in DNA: TGTGCCAGCAGCGCCTCGGGACACCCGCCAGGGTACTCCTACGAGCAGTACTTC.

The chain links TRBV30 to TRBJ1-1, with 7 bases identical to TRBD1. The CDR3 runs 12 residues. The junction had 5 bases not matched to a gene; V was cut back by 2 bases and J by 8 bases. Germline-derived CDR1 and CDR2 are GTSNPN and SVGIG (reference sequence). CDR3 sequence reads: CAWSYGDSEAFF. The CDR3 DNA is TGTGCCTGGAGTTACGGGGACAGCGAAGCTTTCTTT.

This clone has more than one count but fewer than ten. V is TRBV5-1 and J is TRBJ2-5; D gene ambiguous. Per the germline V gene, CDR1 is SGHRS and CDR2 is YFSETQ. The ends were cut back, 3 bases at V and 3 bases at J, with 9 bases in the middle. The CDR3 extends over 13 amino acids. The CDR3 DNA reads TGCGCCAGCAGCTCACCCCACGAAGAGACCCAGTACTTC. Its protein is CASSSPHEETQYF.

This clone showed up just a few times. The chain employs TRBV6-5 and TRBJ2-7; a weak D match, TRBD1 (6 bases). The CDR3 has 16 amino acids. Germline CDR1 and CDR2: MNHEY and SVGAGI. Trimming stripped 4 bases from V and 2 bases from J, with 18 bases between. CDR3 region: CASSSTKWTEPYEQYF. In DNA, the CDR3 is TGTGCCAGCAGTTCCACCAAGTGGACAGAGCCCTACGAGCAGTACTTC.

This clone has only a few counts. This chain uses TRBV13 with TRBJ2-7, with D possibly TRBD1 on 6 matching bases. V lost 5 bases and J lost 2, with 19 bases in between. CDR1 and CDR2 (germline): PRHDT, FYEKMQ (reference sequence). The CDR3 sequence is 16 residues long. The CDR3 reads CASSSPFSQGTYEQYF. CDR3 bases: TGTGCCAGCAGCAGCCCATTCAGCCAGGGGACCTACGAGCAGTACTTC.

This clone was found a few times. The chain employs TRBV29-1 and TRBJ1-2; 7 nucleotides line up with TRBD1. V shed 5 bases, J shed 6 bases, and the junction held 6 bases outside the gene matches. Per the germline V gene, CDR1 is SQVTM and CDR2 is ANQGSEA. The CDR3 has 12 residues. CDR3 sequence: CSVPDRVDGYTF. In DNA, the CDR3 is TGCAGCGTTCCCGACAGGGTTGATGGCTACACCTTC.